A selection of T cell receptor beta chains follows, all from one sample in a study of blood T cell repertoires in COVID-19. Sequencing used immunoSEQ multiplex PCR; TCRdb keeps in-frame clones, though not all of them. The data show 13,000 to 15,000 clones, with approximately 90% seen just once and less than 3% held by the top ten. Sequenced input: peripheral blood. Every receptor here comes from a human donor in a cohort sampled during active COVID-19. Each CDR3 is given with its conserved first and last residue. D genes are given only for firm matches. Clone sizes are given selectively: once, few, many, or a class where the clone is expanded.

TRBV15	TRBJ1-1	-	-	TGTGCCACCAGCGGCAGACTAACTGAAGCTTTCTTT	CATSGRLTEAFF
TRBV9	TRBJ2-3	-	-	TGTGCCAGCAGCGTAGAGGCAGCGATCACAGATACGCAGTATTTT	CASSVEAAITDTQYF
TRBV19	TRBJ2-5	-	TRBD1	TGTGCCAGTAGTATGGAGGAGGGGACAGGGGGCGTAGAGACCCAGTACTTC	CASSMEEGTGGVETQYF
TRBV29-1	TRBJ2-5	-	-	TGCAGCTCCTCCAGAGAGGGAGAGACCCAGTACTTC	CSSSREGETQYF
TRBV28	TRBJ1-6	once	TRBD1	TGTGCCAGCAAGAGGACAGGGACCAATTCACCCCTCCACTTT	CASKRTGTNSPLHF
TRBV29-1	TRBJ1-4	-	-	TGCAGCGTTGCCAGCGCAACTAATGAAAAACTGTTTTTT	CSVASATNEKLFF
TRBV2	TRBJ1-2	-	-	TGTGCCAGCAGTGCCAGGGGAAACTATGGCTACACCTTC	CASSARGNYGYTF
TRBV10-3	TRBJ2-3	-	-	TGTGCCATCAGTCCCAGACAGGCCACAACGGGAGATACGCAGTATTTT	CAISPRQATTGDTQYF
TRBV29-1	TRBJ2-7	-	-	TGCAGCGTTGCGGTGTTAACAGGCCCGGGCTACGAGCAGTACTTC	CSVAVLTGPGYEQYF
TRBV19	TRBJ2-2	-	-	TGTGCCAGTAGTATAACCCGGGGAAACACCGGGGAGCTGTTTTTT	CASSITRGNTGELFF